Following are 20 T cell receptor beta chains from one sample sequenced in a study of T cells in Graves' hyperthyroidism and ophthalmopathy. Regions amplified from RNA transcripts were the TCR beta CDR3 regions. An initial round of RT-PCR targeting the TCR CDR3 relied on the HTBI primer set. One entry per CDR3 protein results from TCRdb running MiXCR on the multiplex PCR reads. This sample carries about 150,000 distinct CDR3 sequences, roughly a fifth of them seen once, and the ten largest clones take more than 65%. The sample was blood. These receptors originate from a woman aged 45-60 years with Graves' hyperthyroidism that later progressed to Graves' ophthalmopathy.

This clonotype was observed at least ten times. The chain uses TRBV6-2 or TRBV6-3 and TRBJ2-5; D could derive from TRBD1 or TRBD2 (7 bases each). The germline V gene has CDR1 MNHEY and CDR2 SVGEGT. Trimming pared 5 bases from V and 5 bases from J, leaving 21 bases between. CDR3 size: 16 residues. Written as DNA, the CDR3 is TGTGCCAGCAGTGACCCTCAGGGGGGGGGCCTGGAGACCCAGTACTTC. Protein product: CASSDPQGGGLETQYF.

Turning to this clonotype: A much larger clone sits a single nucleotide away, making a read error possible. The final CDR3 position lacks the conserved phenylalanine or tryptophan, pointing to a likely read error. This chain joins TRBV11-2 and TRBJ1-1, with D unresolved. In germline, CDR1 is SGHAT, CDR2 FQNNGV. Deletions cut 3 bases from V and 1 base from J, with 6 bases between. This CDR3 is built from 13 residues. The CDR3 nucleotides read TGTGCCAGCAGCTTCGGTACGAACACTGAAGCTTTCTCT. Protein product: CASSFGTNTEAFS.

This clonotype was seen at least ten times. The chain links TRBV6-2 or TRBV6-3 to TRBJ2-2; TRBD2 agrees at 7 bases. Per germline, CDR1 MNHEY and CDR2 SVGEGT. Losses at the gene ends were 6 bases for V and 7 bases for J; bases not matched to a gene: 23. The CDR3 length is 19 residues. CDR3 sequence: CASRPFSVGSGKGIGELFF. The DNA for the CDR3 is TGTGCCAGCAGACCTTTTTCAGTTGGGAGCGGGAAAGGAATCGGGGAGCTGTTTTTT.

This clonotype was picked up many times. The chain recombines TRBV28 with TRBJ1-4, with D maybe TRBD1 (6 bases). V was trimmed by 6 bases and J by 3 bases, leaving 11 bases between them. The CDR3 sequence is 14 residues long. Germline V gene data show CDR1 as MDHEN and CDR2 as SYDVKM. CDR3 DNA: TGTGCCAGCAGAAAACAGGGAGCTAATGAAAAACTGTTTTTT. Amino acids: CASRKQGANEKLFF.

This clonotype was observed at least ten times. The chain couples TRBV12-3 or TRBV12-4 to TRBJ1-1, with a tentative D call TRBD1 (6 bases). The CDR3 runs 12 residues. Trimming left V 7 bases short and J 7 bases short, with 13 bases between. CDR3 residues: CASNDGGGEAFF. CDR3 coding DNA: TGTGCCAGCAACGATGGAGGGGGTGAAGCTTTCTTT.

This clonotype appeared a few times. The gene calls are TRBV2 and TRBJ1-6, with D uncertain. Germline CDR1 and CDR2: SNHLY and FYNNEI. This CDR3 has 14 residues. V gave up 3 bases and J gave up 8 bases, with 11 bases separating them. CDR3 sequence reads: CASSEMQQYSPLHF. Written as DNA, the CDR3 is TGTGCCAGCAGTGAGATGCAGCAGTATTCACCCCTCCACTTT.

This clonotype was seen at least ten times. The rearrangement links TRBV6-1 to TRBJ2-3; 10 nucleotides agree with TRBD2. The CDR3 has 17 amino acids. Germline values: CDR1 MNHNS, CDR2 SASEGT. Trimming removed 5 bases from V and 2 bases from J; junction bases left unmatched: 10. In DNA, the CDR3 is TGTGCCAGCAGTCAGAGTAGCGGGAGGCCGTCCACAGATACGCAGTATTTT. Its translation: CASSQSSGRPSTDTQYF.

J is TRBJ2-1 and V is TRBV7-9; 10 bases match TRBD2. The CDR3 is 17 residues long. V lost 0 bases and J lost 3; bases outside the gene matches: 5. From germline, CDR1 is SEHNR and CDR2 FQNEAQ (reference sequence). The chain's CDR3 is CASSLAGTSDNYNEQFF. CDR3 nucleotides: TGTGCCAGCAGCTTAGCCGGGACTAGCGACAACTACAATGAGCAGTTCTTC.

This clonotype appeared many times. This chain links TRBV5-8 with TRBJ2-3; no clear D. Trimming removed 4 bases from V and 1 base from J, with 7 bases in between. In germline, CDR1 is SGHTS, CDR2 YDEGEE. The CDR3 has 13 residues. The CDR3 DNA reads TGTGCCAGCAGCAAATACGGCACAGATACGCAGTATTTT. It codes for CASSKYGTDTQYF.

V usage is TRBV2 and J usage is TRBJ1-2; no reliable D call. Germline V gives CDR1 SNHLY, CDR2 FYNNEI. V shed 4 bases and J shed 7 bases, with 10 bases lying between them. The CDR3 totals 12 residues. The CDR3 is CASSAPSGGYTF. CDR3 nucleotide sequence: TGTGCCAGCAGTGCCCCCTCCGGTGGCTACACCTTC.

This clonotype was observed at least ten times. This chain links TRBV3-1 with TRBJ1-3; D call uncertain. The germline V and J ends were trimmed by 3 bases and 4 bases, with 10 bases remaining between them. This CDR3 contains 14 residues. Looked up from germline, CDR1 is LGHDT and CDR2 is YNNKEL (reference sequence). The CDR3 coding sequence is TGTGCCAGCAGCCAGAAGCGTCGCGGAAACACCATATATTTT. Protein product: CASSQKRRGNTIYF. Drawing the rest from reference TRBV3-1 and TRBJ1-3, the complete variable domain is DTAVSQTPKYLVTQMGNDKSIKCEQNLGHDTMYWYKQDSKKFLKIMFSYNNKELIINETVPNRFSPKSPDKAHLNLHINSLELGDSAVYFCASSQKRRGNTIYFGEGSWLTVV.

Worth noting for this clonotype: A much larger clone lies one base from this, so it may be a read error. In nucleotides, the CDR3 is TGTGCCAGCAGCCCTCGACGGGGGGCAATCATGAACACTGAAGCTTTCTTT. Translating gives CASSPRRGAIMNTEAFF. The rearrangement uses TRBV3-1 and TRBJ1-1; D is possibly TRBD1 (6 bases). V was shortened by 4 bases and J by 0 bases, with 18 bases between the two germline ends. This CDR3 is built from 17 residues. Germline CDR1 LGHDT, CDR2 YNNKEL (reference sequence).

This clonotype showed up many times. The chain combines TRBV28 with TRBJ2-2; D unresolved. V lost 4 bases and J 1 base, leaving 1 base between the germline ends. This CDR3 comprises 12 residues. CDR1 MDHEN and CDR2 SYDVKM come from the germline V gene. CDR3 amino acids: CASSWNTGELFF. In DNA, the CDR3 is TGTGCCAGCAGTTGGAACACCGGGGAGCTGTTTTTT.

The gene calls are TRBV19 and TRBJ2-3, with 11 bases matching TRBD2. The CDR3 is made up of 20 amino acids. The germline V gene encodes CDR1 LNHDA and CDR2 SQIVND (reference sequence). V lost 3 bases, J lost 1 base, and 15 bases stayed unmatched. CDR3 sequence reads: CASSIFGLAGGVKRTDTQYF. DNA for the CDR3: TGTGCCAGTAGTATTTTCGGCCTAGCGGGAGGCGTTAAACGCACAGATACGCAGTATTTT.

This clonotype was seen more than once but under ten times. The chain has TRBV20-1 and TRBJ2-3; 8 bases match TRBD2. The CDR3 has 15 residues. V dropped 8 bases and J dropped 0; count of bases not matched to a gene: 10. Looked up from germline, CDR1 is DFQATT and CDR2 is SNEGSKA (reference sequence). CDR3 sequence reads: CSQLLAGRSTDTQYF. The DNA for the CDR3 is TGCAGTCAGTTGTTAGCGGGACGTAGCACAGATACGCAGTATTTT.

This clonotype was recorded many times. The gene calls are TRBV5-1 and TRBJ2-7; D may be TRBD2 (6 bases). Germline V lookup: CDR1 SGHRS, CDR2 YFSETQ. The CDR3 length is 13 residues. Deletions cut 4 bases from V and 3 bases from J, with 11 bases between. CDR3 in DNA: TGCGCCAGCAGCGGGACTGGAGTCTACGAGCAGTACTTC. Its translation: CASSGTGVYEQYF.

This clonotype was seen only once. The chain couples TRBV6-2 or TRBV6-3 to TRBJ1-2, with 8 nucleotides matching TRBD1. This CDR3 is built from 14 residues. V shed 8 bases, J shed 2 bases, and the junction held 7 bases outside the gene matches. Germline V lookup: CDR1 MNHEY, CDR2 SVGEGT. DNA for the CDR3: TGTGCCAGCGGATCGGACAGGGCCAACTATGGCTACACCTTC. As protein: CASGSDRANYGYTF.

This clonotype was counted between two and nine times. The chain joins TRBV11-2 to TRBJ2-7; D is unresolved. Germline lookup yields CDR1 SGHAT and CDR2 FQNNGV. V gave up 5 bases and J gave up 5 bases, with 28 bases separating them. The CDR3 length is 18 residues. The CDR3 sequence: CASSPRVLSLSVPHEQYF. The CDR3 DNA sequence: TGTGCCAGCAGCCCCCGGGTGCTTAGTCTGTCGGTCCCGCACGAGCAGTACTTC.

This clonotype was seen repeatedly, ten times or more. This sequence joins TRBV6-1 and TRBJ2-2; TRBD1 aligns across 7 bases. The V segment lost 7 bases and the J segment 4 bases; nucleotides outside the gene matches: 6. The CDR3 loop spans 14 amino acids. Germline loops: CDR1 MNHNS, CDR2 SASEGT. CDR3 in amino acids: CASTDRLGTGELFF. The CDR3 coding sequence is TGTGCCAGCACGGACAGGCTGGGCACCGGGGAGCTGTTTTTT.

This clonotype was seen many times. The V and J genes are TRBV20-1 and TRBJ2-3; 11 bases fit TRBD2. Germline V gives CDR1 DFQATT, CDR2 SNEGSKA (reference sequence). This CDR3 spans 14 amino acids. The J segment lost 4 bases and the V segment lost 2 bases, leaving 2 bases of the junction unmatched. The CDR3, as DNA: TGCAGTGCTAGACCACTAGCGGGAGCAGATACGCAGTATTTT. Translated: CSARPLAGADTQYF.